The 28 T cell receptor beta chains listed next were all sequenced from one sample in a study of blood T cell repertoires in COVID-19. TCRdb keeps only in-frame clones here, not all; method: immunoSEQ multiplex PCR. The profile shows hundreds of thousands of clones, around 85% of them singletons. Sequencing was done on a sample of PBMCs or T cells enriched from blood (not recorded which). The receptors stem from a woman under 40 who had been exposed to COVID-19.

The chain uses TRBV20-1 and TRBJ2-1; 13 bases fit TRBD2. Germline lookup yields CDR1 DFQATT and CDR2 SNEGSKA (reference sequence). V trimming: 3 bases; J trimming: 8 bases; junction bases outside the gene matches: 13. The CDR3 runs 17 residues. This CDR3 reads CSASRLAGGLNNDEQFF. CDR3 in DNA: TGCAGTGCTAGTCGACTAGCGGGAGGTCTAAACAACGATGAGCAGTTCTTC.

The chain is built from TRBV2 and TRBJ1-3, with TRBD1 as a possible D gene (6 bases). Trimming shortened V by 7 bases and J by 0 bases, and 13 bases separated the two germline ends. Per germline, CDR1 SNHLY and CDR2 FYNNEI. The CDR3 runs 15 residues. The CDR3 loop is CASKRGHNSGNTIYF. The CDR3 region has the DNA TGTGCCAGCAAGAGGGGACACAACTCTGGAAACACCATATATTTT.

The chain joins TRBV6-5 to TRBJ1-3; possibly TRBD1 for D (6 bases). The germline gives CDR1 MNHEY, CDR2 SVGAGI. Trimming removed 3 bases at V and 0 bases at J, with 12 bases between. This CDR3 has 16 residues. The CDR3 is CASSYSGQISGNTIYF. CDR3 nucleotides: TGTGCCAGCAGTTATTCTGGACAGATCTCTGGAAACACCATATATTTT.

The gene calls are TRBV28 and TRBJ2-7, with a possible D match to TRBD2 (5 bases). The germline V gene encodes CDR1 MDHEN and CDR2 SYDVKM. This CDR3 is built from 15 residues. The ends were cut back, 3 bases at V and 0 bases at J, with 12 bases in the middle. This CDR3 is CASSFWRVNSYEQYF. CDR3 coding DNA: TGTGCCAGCAGTTTTTGGCGGGTGAACTCCTACGAGCAGTACTTC.

This clone was seen a single time. This chain's CDR3 is CASSLGQGFKETQYF. The CDR3 coding sequence is TGTGCCAGCAGCTTGGGACAGGGCTTTAAAGAGACCCAGTACTTC. V gene TRBV5-6 combines with J gene TRBJ2-5; 7 bases line up with TRBD1. This CDR3 is built from 15 residues. The V and J ends lost 0 bases and 3 bases, in that order; junction bases with no gene match: 5. Germline loops: CDR1 SGHDT, CDR2 YYEEEE.

The J gene is TRBJ2-2, the V gene TRBV3-1 (or the pseudogene TRBV3-2), with TRBD2 identical over 7 bases. J lost 5 bases, V lost 1 base, and 7 bases had no gene match. The germline CDR1 and CDR2 sequences are LGHDT and YNNKEL (reference sequence). This CDR3 contains 16 residues. The CDR3 here is CASSQALAVKTGELFF. DNA of the CDR3: TGTGCCAGCAGCCAAGCGCTAGCGGTTAAAACCGGGGAGCTGTTTTTT.

This clone occurred many times. The J gene is TRBJ2-3, the V gene TRBV3-1 (or the pseudogene TRBV3-2); D not certain. V lost 0 bases and J lost 3, with 13 bases in between. Germline CDR1 is LGHDT and CDR2 is YNNKEL (reference sequence). The CDR3 runs to 16 residues. The DNA of the CDR3 is TGTGCCAGCAGCCAAGACACCCTAGACCAGACAGATACGCAGTATTTT. Translation: CASSQDTLDQTDTQYF.

This clone was seen just once. This chain uses TRBV25-1 with TRBJ1-2; D unclear. The CDR3 contains 14 residues. Deletions cut 0 bases from V and 4 bases from J, with 9 bases between. In germline, CDR1 is MGHDK, CDR2 SYGVNS. CDR3: CASSEYNRGYGYTF. CDR3 nucleotides: TGTGCCAGCAGTGAATACAACCGGGGCTATGGCTACACCTTC.

The DNA for the CDR3 is TGTGCCAGCAGGGGACAGGGACTCCAGGCTTTCTTT. It specifies CASRGQGLQAFF. The chain joins TRBV2 to TRBJ1-1; 9 positions agree with TRBD1. Trimming removed 6 bases from V and 11 bases from J; junction bases left unmatched: 7. The germline V gene encodes CDR1 SNHLY and CDR2 FYNNEI. There are 12 residues in the CDR3.

This clone appeared a few times. The chain carries TRBV20-1 and TRBJ1-4, with D unclear. The CDR3 totals 11 residues. Per germline, CDR1 DFQATT and CDR2 SNEGSKA (reference sequence). Trimming removed 7 bases at V and 7 bases at J, with 10 bases between. CDR3 in DNA: TGCAGTGGAGGGTTTGGTGAAAAACTGTTTTTT. It is translated as CSGGFGEKLFF.

The J gene is TRBJ1-2, the V gene TRBV10-2; D might be TRBD1 (5 bases). Germline lookup yields CDR1 WSHSY and CDR2 SAAADI. This CDR3 has 14 residues. Trimming cost V 2 bases and J 5 bases, with 12 bases left between them. The CDR3 protein is CASSETDSQYGYTF. The DNA of the CDR3 is TGCGCCAGCAGTGAGACAGACAGTCAATATGGCTACACCTTC.

There are a few counts of this clone. This chain joins TRBV2 and TRBJ2-1, with a possible D match to TRBD2 (7 bases). V lost 7 bases and J 5 bases, leaving 18 bases between the germline ends. The germline CDR1 and CDR2 sequences are SNHLY and FYNNEI. This CDR3 has 15 residues. The CDR3 bases are TGTGCCAGCAAAGGAAAACAGGGAGGGGACAATGAGCAGTTCTTC. Its protein product is CASKGKQGGDNEQFF.

The chain has TRBV5-8 and TRBJ2-1; 12 positions agree with TRBD1. V was clipped by 8 bases and J by 8 bases; unmatched bases: 11. The CDR3 runs to 15 residues. Germline V gives CDR1 SGHTS, CDR2 YDEGEE. The CDR3 DNA sequence: TGTGCCAGTGTCCTTCCGGGACAGGGGGCGGATGAGCAGTTCTTC. Translated: CASVLPGQGADEQFF.

The genes are TRBV7-9 and TRBJ1-2; 9 bases align to TRBD1. From germline, CDR1 is SEHNR and CDR2 FQNEAQ (reference sequence). The CDR3 contains 12 residues. Trimming at V came to 2 bases and at J to 14 bases, leaving 6 bases not matched to a gene. CDR3 DNA sequence: TGTGCCAGCAGCTTACCGGGACAGGGTAATACCTTC. It is translated as CASSLPGQGNTF.

As concerns this clone: One end of the junction fails to match germline, which may point to a read error. The V gene is TRBV10-3, the J gene TRBJ2-1; maybe TRBD2 (6 bases). This CDR3 is built from 14 residues. The germline V gene has CDR1 ENHRY and CDR2 SYGVKD. Here the CDR3 DNA reads TGTGCCATCAGTGAGAAACCGGACTACTATGAGCAGTTCTTC. It translates to CAISEKPDYYEQFF.

CDR3: CASSPRTGVTEAFF. In nucleotides, the CDR3 is TGCGCCAGCAGCCCGAGGACAGGGGTCACTGAAGCTTTCTTT. The V gene is TRBV4-1, the J gene TRBJ1-1; 9 bases fit TRBD1. V shed 4 bases and J 4 bases; nucleotides not matched to a gene: 4. The length of the CDR3 is 14 residues. In germline, CDR1 is MGHRA, CDR2 YSYEKL.

The V and J genes are TRBV5-6 and TRBJ1-5; 8 bases are a match to TRBD1. CDR1 and CDR2 from the germline V gene are SGHDT and YYEEEE. This CDR3 comprises 15 residues. Unmatched junction bases numbered 8, after V lost 4 bases and J lost 5 bases. CDR3 amino acids: CASSHQGARYQPQHF. The CDR3 bases are TGTGCCAGCAGCCATCAGGGGGCGAGATATCAGCCCCAGCATTTT.

This clone has a single count. V is TRBV28 and J is TRBJ1-3, with a possible D match to TRBD1 (5 bases). The V gene's germline CDR1 is MDHEN and CDR2 SYDVKM. With 5 bases removed from V and 0 bases from J, the gap between germline ends came to 14 bases. This CDR3 is built from 16 residues. This CDR3 reads CASSTFRASSGNTIYF. CDR3 DNA: TGTGCCAGCAGTACCTTCAGGGCCTCCTCTGGAAACACCATATATTTT.

This rearrangement joins TRBV6-1 to TRBJ1-3, with no clear D. CDR1 and CDR2 from the germline V gene are MNHNS and SASEGT. The CDR3 is 14 amino acids. V lost 2 bases and J lost 3, with 8 bases in between. This CDR3 reads CASSEQEGGNTIYF. The CDR3 bases are TGTGCCAGCAGTGAACAGGAAGGTGGAAACACCATATATTTT.

The chain links TRBV6-4 to TRBJ2-3; a possible D gene is TRBD2 (6 bases). Germline V lookup: CDR1 MRHNA, CDR2 SNTAGT. Trimming shortened V by 4 bases and J by 1 base, and 12 bases separated the two germline ends. The CDR3 spans 15 residues. This CDR3 reads CASSAQGLRTDTQYF. CDR3 nucleotide sequence: TGTGCCAGCAGTGCGCAGGGACTGCGCACAGATACGCAGTATTTT.

CDR3 sequence (DNA): TGTGCCAGCAGCCTACGGGAATTGAACACCGGGGAGCTGTTTTTT. Protein sequence: CASSLRELNTGELFF. This chain links TRBV7-6 with TRBJ2-2; perhaps TRBD2 as D (5 bases). The CDR3 length is 15 residues. Trimming took 5 bases from V and 1 from J, leaving 11 bases between them. Germline V gene lookup returns CDR1 SGHVS and CDR2 FNYEAQ.

The V gene is TRBV11-2, the J gene TRBJ2-1, with D uncertain. The CDR3 spans 15 residues. Germline loops: CDR1 SGHAT, CDR2 FQNNGV. The V end was cut by 2 bases, the J end by 7 bases, with 15 bases between. The CDR3 spells CASSLTPGFLNEQFF. The CDR3 region has the DNA TGTGCCAGCAGCTTAACACCTGGTTTCCTTAATGAGCAGTTCTTC.

CDR3 amino acids: CASSWGTPLGNQPQHF. DNA of the CDR3: TGTGCCAGCAGTTGGGGCACCCCCTTGGGCAATCAGCCCCAGCATTTT. The genes are TRBV6-5 and TRBJ1-5; tentative D call: TRBD1 (5 bases). V was clipped by 4 bases and J by 2 bases, with 15 bases between them. CDR3 length equals 16 residues. Germline V gene lookup returns CDR1 MNHEY and CDR2 SVGAGI.

This clone was picked up one time. The CDR3 DNA is TGTGCCAGTAGTATAGATCGAGCGGGCTACGAGCAGTACTTC. Its protein is CASSIDRAGYEQYF. The chain recombines TRBV19 with TRBJ2-7, with D possibly matching TRBD2 (6 bases). The ends were cut back, 0 bases at V and 3 bases at J, with 9 bases in the middle. Germline CDR1 LNHDA, CDR2 SQIVND (reference sequence). The CDR3 is made up of 14 amino acids.

The chain couples TRBV28 to TRBJ2-2; 7 bases are shared with TRBD2. Trimming at V came to 2 bases and at J to 0 bases, leaving 0 bases not matched to a gene. Germline V gene lookup returns CDR1 MDHEN and CDR2 SYDVKM. This CDR3 comprises 15 residues. CDR3 in amino acids: CASSLGGANTGELFF. CDR3 coding DNA: TGTGCCAGCAGTTTAGGGGGGGCGAACACCGGGGAGCTGTTTTTT.

The rearrangement uses TRBV28 and TRBJ2-4; 9 bases fit TRBD1. This CDR3 has 17 amino acids. CDR1 and CDR2 (germline): MDHEN, SYDVKM. Trimming removed 9 bases from V and 1 base from J; junction bases left unmatched: 13. In nucleotides, the CDR3 is TGTGCCAGTTCGGGACAGGGAGCAGCGTTCGCCAAAAACATTCAGTACTTC. Amino acids: CASSGQGAAFAKNIQYF.

The chain uses TRBV18 and TRBJ1-4, with D perhaps matching TRBD1 (6 bases). The CDR3 is 14 amino acids. The ends were cut back, 2 bases at V and 6 bases at J, with 10 bases in the middle. Germline CDR1 KGHSH, CDR2 LQKENI. As DNA, the CDR3 is TGTGCCAGCTCACCAGGACAGCAACATGAAAAACTGTTTTTT. It is translated as CASSPGQQHEKLFF.

Written as DNA, the CDR3 is TGTGCCACCAGCAGAGAACAGGGGGCCAGTCAGCCCCAGCATTTT. Encoded protein: CATSREQGASQPQHF. The V call is TRBV15, the J call TRBJ1-5; the match to TRBD1 covers 9 bases. Germline assignment: CDR1 LNHNV and CDR2 YYDKDF (reference sequence). With V trimmed by 0 bases and J by 6 bases, 3 bases remained unmatched. The CDR3 loop spans 15 amino acids.